The 12 T cell receptor beta chains given below trace back to one sample, sequenced in a study of OX40 agonist ivuxolimab in advanced cancers. Repertoires were generated with immunoSEQ multiplex PCR, while TCRdb's copy carries only in-frame clones and drops some. The sample yields tens of thousands of clones, 85% to 90% seen once. The source was CD4+ or CD8+ T cells sorted from blood, collected in a trial of the OX40 agonist ivuxolimab. Receptors were obtained from an adult with an advanced solid tumor such as melanoma, head and neck, liver or kidney cancer.

This clone was observed once. J is TRBJ1-5 and V is TRBV2; no clear D. Germline lookup yields CDR1 SNHLY and CDR2 FYNNEI. V was pared by 3 bases and J by 3 bases, with 6 bases between. This CDR3 spans 13 amino acids. The CDR3 spells CASSDSLNQPQHF. The CDR3 DNA reads as TGTGCCAGCAGTGACAGTCTCAATCAGCCCCAGCATTTT.

The rearrangement joins TRBV7-9 to TRBJ2-5; the D is unclear. This CDR3 contains 14 residues. V was shortened by 2 bases and J by 4 bases, with 11 bases between the two germline ends. The V gene's germline CDR1 is SEHNR and CDR2 FQNEAQ (reference sequence). CDR3 bases: TGTGCCAGCAGCTTAAGTGAGACGGGAGAGACCCAGTACTTC. Encoded protein: CASSLSETGETQYF.

The V gene is TRBV27, the J gene TRBJ2-7, with TRBD2 identical over 8 bases. Per germline, CDR1 MNHEY and CDR2 SMNVEV (reference sequence). Losses at the gene ends were 5 bases for V and 7 bases for J; bases not matched to a gene: 4. The CDR3 is made up of 12 amino acids. The CDR3 DNA sequence: TGTGCCAGCAGTCCCCTAGCGGGTGAGCAGTACTTC. It yields the protein CASSPLAGEQYF.

The chain has TRBV21-1 and TRBJ1-1. TRBV21-1 is deemed a pseudogene. This CDR3 has 14 residues. The CDR3 loop is CASSKGLSGAEAFF. As DNA, the CDR3 is TGTGCCAGCAGCAAGGGTCTCAGCGGGGCTGAAGCTTTCTTT.

The chain couples TRBV4-1 to TRBJ2-5; D remains ambiguous. The CDR3 sequence is 15 residues long. The ends were cut back, 4 bases at V and 7 bases at J, with 19 bases in the middle. Germline CDR1 reads MGHRA; CDR2 reads YSYEKL. CDR3 amino acids: CASSLLQQTPGTQYF. In nucleotides, the CDR3 is TGCGCCAGCAGCCTCCTCCAACAGACCCCCGGGACCCAGTACTTC.

A word on this clone: The sample carries other DNA sequences with the same CDR3. This sequence joins TRBV10-2 and TRBJ2-7, with 9 bases that match TRBD2. The junction had 1 base not matched to a gene; V was cut back by 4 bases and J by 3 bases. Germline V CDR1 and CDR2: WSHSY, SAAADI. The CDR3 runs 13 residues. The CDR3 sequence: CASSASGNYEQYF. The DNA of the CDR3 is TGCGCCAGCAGTGCTAGCGGGAACTACGAGCAGTACTTC.

The rearrangement uses TRBV15 and TRBJ1-3, with D hard to call. The CDR3 spans 15 residues. Germline V gives CDR1 LNHNV, CDR2 YYDKDF (reference sequence). V gave up 5 bases and J gave up 3 bases, with 14 bases separating them. The CDR3 sequence is CATSPRPNSGNTIYF. In DNA form, the CDR3 reads TGTGCCACCAGCCCGAGACCTAACAGTGGAAACACCATATATTTT. The full variable domain, rest sourced from reference TRBV15 and TRBJ1-3, is DAMVIQNPRYQVTQFGKPVTLSCSQTLNHNVMYWYQQKSSQAPKLLFHYYDKDFNNEADTPDNFQSRRPNTSFCFLDIRSPGLGDTAMYLCATSPRPNSGNTIYFGEGSWLTVV.

The genes are TRBV11-1 and TRBJ2-3; 15 bases align to TRBD2. Germline V gene lookup returns CDR1 SGHAT and CDR2 FQDESV (reference sequence). This CDR3 contains 15 residues. The trim removed 4 bases at V and 6 bases at J, leaving 2 bases unmatched. DNA of the CDR3: TGTGCCAGCAGCTGGACTAGCGGGGGGGCCGATACGCAGTATTTT. Protein sequence: CASSWTSGGADTQYF.

V and J are TRBV6-1 and TRBJ1-5; D unclear. The CDR3 is 10 amino acids. The germline V and J ends were trimmed by 3 bases and 9 bases, with 3 bases remaining between them. From germline, CDR1 is MNHNS and CDR2 SASEGT. The chain's CDR3 is CASSDLPQHF. In nucleotides, the CDR3 is TGTGCCAGCAGTGACCTGCCCCAGCATTTT.

V is TRBV7-9 and J is TRBJ1-5, with TRBD1 identical over 8 bases. V trimming: 0 bases; J trimming: 0 bases; junction bases outside the gene matches: 10. CDR3 size: 19 residues. Germline V CDR1 and CDR2: SEHNR, FQNEAQ (reference sequence). For the CDR3, the DNA is TGTGCCAGCAGCTTAGCTCCCGGGACAGGAAAATATAGCAATCAGCCCCAGCATTTT. Translated: CASSLAPGTGKYSNQPQHF.

In its sample, this clone was seen a few times. The V call is TRBV29-1, the J call TRBJ1-1; a weak D match, TRBD1 (5 bases). CDR1 is SQVTM, CDR2 ANQGSEA, per germline. CDR3 length equals 11 residues. Trimming left V 4 bases short and J 11 bases short, with 14 bases between. CDR3 sequence: CSVGGQGPAFF. CDR3 bases: TGCAGCGTTGGAGGTCAGGGCCCGGCTTTCTTT.

This rearrangement joins TRBV4-1 to TRBJ1-2; possible D gene TRBD1, 5 bases. Germline loops: CDR1 MGHRA, CDR2 YSYEKL. V was cut by 0 bases and J by 2 bases, with 13 bases left in between. The CDR3 loop spans 16 amino acids. CDR3 DNA: TGCGCCAGCAGCCAAGAAGTGGCAGGGCTAAACTATGGCTACACCTTC. Translated: CASSQEVAGLNYGYTF.